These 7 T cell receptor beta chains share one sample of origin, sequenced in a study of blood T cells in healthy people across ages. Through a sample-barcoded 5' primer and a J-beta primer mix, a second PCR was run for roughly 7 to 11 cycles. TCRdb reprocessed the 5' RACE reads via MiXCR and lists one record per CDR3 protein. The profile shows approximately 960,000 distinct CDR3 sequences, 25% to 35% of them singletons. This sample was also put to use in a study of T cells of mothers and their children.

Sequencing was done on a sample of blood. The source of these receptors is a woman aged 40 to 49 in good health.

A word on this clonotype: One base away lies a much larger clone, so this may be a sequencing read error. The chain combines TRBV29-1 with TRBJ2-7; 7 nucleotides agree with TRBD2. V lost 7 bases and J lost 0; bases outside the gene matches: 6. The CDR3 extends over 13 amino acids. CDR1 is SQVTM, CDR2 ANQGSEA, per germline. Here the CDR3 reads CSAQGRDSYEQYF. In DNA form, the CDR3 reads TGCAGCGCCCAAGGGAGGGACTCCTACGAGCAGTACTTC.

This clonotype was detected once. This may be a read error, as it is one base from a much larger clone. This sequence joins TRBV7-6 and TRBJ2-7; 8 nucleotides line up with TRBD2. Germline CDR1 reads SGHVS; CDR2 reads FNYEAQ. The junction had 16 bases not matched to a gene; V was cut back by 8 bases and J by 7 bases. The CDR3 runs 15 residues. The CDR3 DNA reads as TGTGCCAGCGGACCTTTAGCGGGGAGGCCTGGAGAGCAGTACTTC. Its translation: CASGPLAGRPGEQYF.

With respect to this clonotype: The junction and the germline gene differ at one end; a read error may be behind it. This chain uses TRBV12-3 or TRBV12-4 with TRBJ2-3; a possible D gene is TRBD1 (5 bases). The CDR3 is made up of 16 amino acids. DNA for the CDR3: TGTGCCAGCAGCCCAAGGGCAAGGGGCCCCACAGATATGCAGTATTTT. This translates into CASSPRARGPTDMQYF.

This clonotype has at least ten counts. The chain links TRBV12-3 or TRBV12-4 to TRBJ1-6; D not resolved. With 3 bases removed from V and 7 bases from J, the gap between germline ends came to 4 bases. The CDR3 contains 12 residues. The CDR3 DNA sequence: TGTGCCAGCAGTTTCCGGAATTCACCCCTCCACTTT. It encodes CASSFRNSPLHF.

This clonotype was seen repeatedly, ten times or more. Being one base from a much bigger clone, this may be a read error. In nucleotides, the CDR3 is TGTGCCAGCAGTGGGACAGGGCCGTTGGGCGAGCAGTACTTC. Translated: CASSGTGPLGEQYF. The chain employs TRBV7-2 and TRBJ2-7, with 9 bases that match TRBD1. V was clipped by 6 bases and J by 6 bases; unmatched bases: 9. CDR1 and CDR2 from the germline V gene are SGHTA and FQGNSA. The CDR3 length is 14 residues.

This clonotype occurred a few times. In nucleotides, the CDR3 is TGTGCCAACGTGCCGGGACTCGCGAACACCGGGGAGCTGTTTTTT. Translation: CANVPGLANTGELFF. The chain joins TRBV28 to TRBJ2-2, with D possibly TRBD2 on 6 matching bases. Deletions cut 10 bases from V and 0 bases from J, with 15 bases between. The CDR3 length is 15 residues. Germline-derived CDR1 and CDR2 are MDHEN and SYDVKM.

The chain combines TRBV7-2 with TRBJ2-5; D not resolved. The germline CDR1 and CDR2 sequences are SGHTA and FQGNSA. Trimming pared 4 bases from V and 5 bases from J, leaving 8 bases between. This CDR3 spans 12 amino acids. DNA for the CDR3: TGTGCCAGCAGCTACCATGCGGAGACCCAGTACTTC. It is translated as CASSYHAETQYF. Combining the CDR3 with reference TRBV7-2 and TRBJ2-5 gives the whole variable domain GAGVSQSPSNKVTEKGKDVELRCDPISGHTALYWYRQSLGQGLEFLIYFQGNSAPDKSGLPSDRFSAERTGGSVSTLTIQRTQQEDSAVYLCASSYHAETQYFGPGTRLLVL.